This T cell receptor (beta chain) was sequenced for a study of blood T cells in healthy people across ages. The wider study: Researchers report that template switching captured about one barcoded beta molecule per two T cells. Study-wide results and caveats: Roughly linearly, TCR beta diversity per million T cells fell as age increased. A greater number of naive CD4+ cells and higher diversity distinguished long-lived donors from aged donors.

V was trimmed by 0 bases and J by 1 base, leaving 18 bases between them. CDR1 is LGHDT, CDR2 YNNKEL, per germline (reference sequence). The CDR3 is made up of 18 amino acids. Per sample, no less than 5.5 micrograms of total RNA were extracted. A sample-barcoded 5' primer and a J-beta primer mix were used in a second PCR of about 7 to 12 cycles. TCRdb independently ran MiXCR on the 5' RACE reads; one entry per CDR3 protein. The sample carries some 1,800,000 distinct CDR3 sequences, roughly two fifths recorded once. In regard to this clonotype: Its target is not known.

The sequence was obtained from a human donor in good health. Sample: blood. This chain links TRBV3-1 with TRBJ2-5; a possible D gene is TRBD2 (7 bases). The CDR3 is CASSQELGGTNFQETQYF. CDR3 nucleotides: TGTGCCAGCAGCCAAGAGTTAGGGGGGACTAACTTCCAAGAGACCCAGTACTTC.